Sequencing of this TCR beta chain was carried out in a study of blood T cell repertoires in COVID-19. On the study more broadly: Italy, Spain and the United States were the sources of the convalescent and acute COVID-19 samples.

This clone was seen more than once but under ten times. Per the study methods: Estimation of nucleated cell counts was performed using reference gene primer amplification. The method was immunoSEQ multiplex PCR; TCRdb's version includes in-frame clones alone and lacks a portion of them. V, J and clone size were drawn from that table, and D and trimming were deduced from the DNA. The table includes about 200,000 clones, 75% to 90% detected once. Trimming took 10 bases from V and 4 from J; bases not matched to a gene: 5. Germline V gene sequence: CDR1 SGHVS, CDR2 FQNEAQ. The CDR3 extends over 13 amino acids.

This clonotype was obtained from a man aged 40-49 years with acute or convalescent COVID-19. V and J are TRBV7-8 and TRBJ2-1, with 9 bases that match TRBD2. Specimen: peripheral blood. DNA for the CDR3: TGTGCCACCGGGACTAGCCTGTACAATGAGCAGTTCTTC. Translated: CATGTSLYNEQFF. The complete variable domain, with remaining parts taken from reference TRBV7-8 and TRBJ2-1, reads GAGVSQSPRYKVAKRGQDVALRCDPISGHVSLFWYQQALGQGPEFLTYFQNEAQLDKSGLPSDRFFAERPEGSVSTLKIQRTQQEDSAVYLCATGTSLYNEQFFGPGTRLTVL.